This T cell receptor beta chain was identified during a study of PD-1 blockade in classical Hodgkin lymphoma. Study-wide findings and caveats: By C4D1 there was a significant rise in CD4+ TCR diversity but not in CD8+ TCR diversity. Exclusion applied to patients who initiated nivolumab less than 1 year following ASCT. At baseline, newly diagnosed patients reportedly showed less TCR diversity than healthy donors.

The table lists this clone with a count of one. What it binds is unknown. The CDR3 has 14 amino acids. The V and J ends lost 4 bases and 1 base respectively, with 14 bases between them. In germline, CDR1 is GTSNPN, CDR2 SVGIG (reference sequence). Each patient relapsed following autologous stem cell transplantation, and prior brentuximab vedotin exposure differed. Produced via immunoSEQ multiplex PCR; TCRdb's table is partial and in-frame only. Seen here are about 20,000 clones, around 69% observed once, and the top ten hold around 24%. The gene calls are TRBV30 and TRBJ2-7; unclear D gene. Sequencing was performed on peripheral blood mononuclear cells (PBMCs), taken before the second cycle of nivolumab. This receptor was taken from a human donor with classical Hodgkin lymphoma. DNA of the CDR3: TGTGCCTGGACCTATGCTGGAGTTTCCTACGAGCAGTACTTC. Translating it yields CAWTYAGVSYEQYF.